A selection of T cell receptor beta chains follows, all from one sample in a study of T cell repertoires in cytomegalovirus infection. TCRdb recomputed calls from the reads with MiXCR, one row per CDR3 protein. The sample yields hundreds of thousands of distinct CDR3 sequences, roughly 46% seen once. Their antigen targets remain unknown. The material sequenced was cultured PBMCs, taken from culture after CMV antigen stimulation. The receptors here all came from a human donor in good health (CMV status not recorded). Some clones in this sample may be carry-over from other donors' samples. Each CDR3 is given with its conserved first and last residue. Fields, in order: D gene, V gene, clone size, J gene, CDR3 DNA, CDR3 protein. The D gene is left open where the match is weak. Clone size is shown for a subset of rows, as once, few, many or a class of expanded clone.

NA	TRBV10-3	NA	TRBJ2-5	TGTGCCATCAGTGAGTCCTGGAAAGAGACCCAGTACTTC	CAISESWKETQYF
NA	TRBV11-2	few	TRBJ2-3	TGTGCCAGCAGCCCAGGGGAGACCAGAACGCAGTATTTT	CASSPGETRTQYF
TRBD2	TRBV7-2	many	TRBJ2-7	TGTGCCAGCAGCCCCGGACTAGCGGGAGGGCTTCGACCTTACGAGCAGTACTTC	CASSPGLAGGLRPYEQYF
NA	TRBV7-6	NA	TRBJ1-3	TGTGCCAGCAGCTTAGCAGTCAGAAACACCATATATTTT	CASSLAVRNTIYF
TRBD2	TRBV20-1	NA	TRBJ2-7	TGCAGTGCTAGACCTCTGGCGGGGGGGTTCGTTGAGCAGTACTTC	CSARPLAGGFVEQYF
NA	TRBV12-3/TRBV12-4	few	TRBJ1-1	TGTGCCAGCAGTTTCCCCGGACGCCCGAACACTGAAGCTTTCTTT	CASSFPGRPNTEAFF
TRBD2	TRBV19	NA	TRBJ2-3	TGTGCCAGTAGTATTACGACTAGCGGTTACACAGATACGCAGTATTTT	CASSITTSGYTDTQYF
NA	TRBV20-1	NA	TRBJ2-3	TGCAGTGCTAGAGAGAGCATTGGCGTGGATACGCAGTATTTT	CSARESIGVDTQYF
TRBD2	TRBV6-6	few	TRBJ2-5	TGTGCCAGCAGTTACGGACTAGCGGGGGGCCAAGAGACCCAGTACTTC	CASSYGLAGGQETQYF
TRBD2	TRBV6-1	NA	TRBJ2-7	TGTGCCAGCAGTTCTGAGGGAGGGCCCTACGAGCAGTACTTC	CASSSEGGPYEQYF
TRBD1	TRBV7-9	NA	TRBJ1-5	TGTGCCAGCAGCAACTCCCGGGACAGGGGATTCGTCCGCAATCAGCCCCAGCATTTT	CASSNSRDRGFVRNQPQHF
TRBD1	TRBV29-1	NA	TRBJ1-2	TGCAGCGTCCCGGGACAGGGGGAGGCTGGCTACACCTTC	CSVPGQGEAGYTF
NA	TRBV7-2	many	TRBJ1-5	TGTGCCAGCACCCTAAACGCGGGCGCTGGCAATCAGCCCCAGCATTTT	CASTLNAGAGNQPQHF
NA	TRBV7-6	many	TRBJ1-6	TGTGCCAGCAGCTCCCGGGCGGCGGACACCGAGAATTCACCCCTCCACTTT	CASSSRAADTENSPLHF
TRBD1	TRBV12-3/TRBV12-4	NA	TRBJ1-3	TGTGCCAGCAGTTTGGGACAGTCTGGAAACACCATATATTTT	CASSLGQSGNTIYF
TRBD2	TRBV6-6	NA	TRBJ2-1	TGTGCCAGCGTCGGTTTGCGGGAGAGGAATGAGCAGTTCTTC	CASVGLRERNEQFF
TRBD2	TRBV7-8	NA	TRBJ2-1	TGTGCCAGCAGCTCGCCTATGGTTCGGGGGGGCAATGAGCAGTTCTTC	CASSSPMVRGGNEQFF
NA	TRBV11-2	NA	TRBJ2-1	TGTGCCAGCAGCCCCCCGATTCGGCTAGGCGTGTACAATGAGCAGTTCTTC	CASSPPIRLGVYNEQFF
TRBD1	TRBV6-5	NA	TRBJ2-7	TGTGCCAGCAGTTACGGGACAGGGCTGAACGAGCAGTACTTC	CASSYGTGLNEQYF
NA	TRBV7-9	few	TRBJ2-7	TGTGCCAGCAGTGAGACGTCCTACGAGCAGTACTTC	CASSETSYEQYF
NA	TRBV11-2	once	TRBJ2-7	TGTGCCAGCAGCCTTCTCAATAGCGGCCCCTACGAGCAGTACTTC	CASSLLNSGPYEQYF
NA	TRBV27	NA	TRBJ1-1	TGTGCCAGCAGTCCCCCAGGGTACACTGAAGCTTTCTTT	CASSPPGYTEAFF
TRBD1	TRBV27	NA	TRBJ2-7	TGTGCCAGCAGTCCCTTTTCATACCGGGACAGGTCCTACGAGCAGTACTTC	CASSPFSYRDRSYEQYF